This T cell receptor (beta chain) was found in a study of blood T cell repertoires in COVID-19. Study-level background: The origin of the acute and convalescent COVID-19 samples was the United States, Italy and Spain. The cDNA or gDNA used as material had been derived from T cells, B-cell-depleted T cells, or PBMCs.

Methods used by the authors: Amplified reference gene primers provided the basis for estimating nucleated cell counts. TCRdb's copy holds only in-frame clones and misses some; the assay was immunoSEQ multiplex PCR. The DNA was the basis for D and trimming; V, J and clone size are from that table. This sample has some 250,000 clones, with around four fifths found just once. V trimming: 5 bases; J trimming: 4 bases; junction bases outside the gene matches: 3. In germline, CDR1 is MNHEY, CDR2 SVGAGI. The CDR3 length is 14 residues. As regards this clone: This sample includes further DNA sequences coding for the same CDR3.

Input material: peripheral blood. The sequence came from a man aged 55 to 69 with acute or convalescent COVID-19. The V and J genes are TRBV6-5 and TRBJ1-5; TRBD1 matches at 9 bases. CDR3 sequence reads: CASSPGTGNQPQHF. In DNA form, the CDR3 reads TGTGCCAGCAGTCCCGGGACAGGGAATCAGCCCCAGCATTTT.